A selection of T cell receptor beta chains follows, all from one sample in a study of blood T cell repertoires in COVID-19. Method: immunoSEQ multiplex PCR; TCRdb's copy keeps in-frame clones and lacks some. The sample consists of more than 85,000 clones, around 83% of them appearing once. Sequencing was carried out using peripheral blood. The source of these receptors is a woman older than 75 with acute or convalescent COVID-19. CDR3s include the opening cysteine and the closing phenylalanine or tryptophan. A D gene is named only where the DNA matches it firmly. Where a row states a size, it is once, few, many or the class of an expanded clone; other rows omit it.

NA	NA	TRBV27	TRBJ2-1	TGTGCCAGCAGTTTAGGCCTAGCGTCCTACAATGAGCAGTTCTTC	CASSLGLASYNEQFF
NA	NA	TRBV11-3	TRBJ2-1	TGTGCCAGCAGCTTAGGGCGGAATGAGCAGTTCTTC	CASSLGRNEQFF
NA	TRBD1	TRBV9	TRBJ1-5	TGTGCCAGCAGCGTATCGACAGGGGAGGGTCAGCCCCAGCATTTT	CASSVSTGEGQPQHF
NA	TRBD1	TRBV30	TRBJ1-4	TGTGCCTGGAGGGACAGGGGGCTAGGAGAAAAACTGTTTTTT	CAWRDRGLGEKLFF
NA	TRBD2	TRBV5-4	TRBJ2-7	TGTGCCAGCAGCTTGACTAGCGCCTACGAGCAGTACTTC	CASSLTSAYEQYF
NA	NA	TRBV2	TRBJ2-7	TGTGCCAGCAGTTGGGGTCAAGGGGTCTCCTACGAGCAGTACTTC	CASSWGQGVSYEQYF
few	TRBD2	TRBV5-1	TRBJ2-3	TGCGCCAGCACCATAGCGGGAAACACAGATACGCAGTATTTT	CASTIAGNTDTQYF
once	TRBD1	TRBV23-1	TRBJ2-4	TGCGCCAGCAGTCAATCGGCAGAGGAAGAAGGTGTGGGGACAGGGGAAAACATTCAGTACTTC	CASSQSAEEEGVGTGENIQYF
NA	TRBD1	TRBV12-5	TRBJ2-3	TGTGCTAGTGGCCGGGGACAGGGGCAAGATACGCAGTATTTT	CASGRGQGQDTQYF
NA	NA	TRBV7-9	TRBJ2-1	TGTGCCAGCAGCCCGCCCCTAGCAAATGAGCAGTTCTTC	CASSPPLANEQFF
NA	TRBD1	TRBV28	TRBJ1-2	TGTGCCAGCGCCGACAGGGGTTACGGCTACACCTTC	CASADRGYGYTF
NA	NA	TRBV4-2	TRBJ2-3	TGTGCCAGCAGCCAAGATTCGGGCACAGATACGCAGTATTTT	CASSQDSGTDTQYF
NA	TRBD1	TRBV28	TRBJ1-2	TGTGCCAGCAGTCCCGCCGGGACAGGGGTTTTCGGCTACACCTTC	CASSPAGTGVFGYTF
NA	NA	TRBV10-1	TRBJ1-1	TGCGCCAGCAGTGCTCAGTCGAACACTGAAGCTTTCTTT	CASSAQSNTEAFF
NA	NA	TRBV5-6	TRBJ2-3	TGTGCCAGCAGCTTGAGGGGGAGCAAAGATACGCAGTATTTT	CASSLRGSKDTQYF
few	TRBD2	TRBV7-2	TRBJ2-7	TGTGCCAGCAGCCCTGATAGCGGGAGAATGTCCTACGAGCAGTACTTC	CASSPDSGRMSYEQYF
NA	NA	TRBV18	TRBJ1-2	TGTGCCAGCTCACCAGGGGGGGATGGCTACACCTTC	CASSPGGDGYTF
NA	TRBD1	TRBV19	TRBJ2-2	TGTGCCAGCATAGCCGGGACAGGGGCCACCGGGGAGCTGTTTTTT	CASIAGTGATGELFF
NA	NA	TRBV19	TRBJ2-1	TGTGCCAGTAGGAACCAATTCCGGCAGGGCTCCTACAATGAGCAGTTCTTC	CASRNQFRQGSYNEQFF
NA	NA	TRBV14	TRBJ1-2	TGTGCCAGCAGCCAAGGGTCAGGCTATGGCTACACCTTC	CASSQGSGYGYTF
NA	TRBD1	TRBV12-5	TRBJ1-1	TGTGCTAGTGGTTTTTCAAGACAGGGGTACACTGAAGCTTTCTTT	CASGFSRQGYTEAFF
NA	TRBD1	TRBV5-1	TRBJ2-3	TGCGCCAGCAGCTTGGGACAGGGGGCGGGAGATACGCAGTATTTT	CASSLGQGAGDTQYF
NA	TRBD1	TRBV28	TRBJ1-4	TGTGCCACCCTGGACAGGGGGAGGGAAAAACTGTTTTTT	CATLDRGREKLFF
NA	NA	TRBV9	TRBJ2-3	TGTGCCAGCAGCGTAGAGCAGGGCCGCACAGATACGCAGTATTTT	CASSVEQGRTDTQYF
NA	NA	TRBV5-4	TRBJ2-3	TGTGCCAGCAGCTTGAGACAGGCGCGTCCAGATACGCAGTATTTT	CASSLRQARPDTQYF
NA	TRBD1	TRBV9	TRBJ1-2	TGTGCCAGCAGCGTAGCCGGGACAGGGGGAGGTGGCTACACCTTC	CASSVAGTGGGGYTF
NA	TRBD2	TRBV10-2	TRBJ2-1	TGCGCCAGCAGTGAGTCCCTCGGCGGGAGAAGCGACAATGAGCAGTTCTTC	CASSESLGGRSDNEQFF
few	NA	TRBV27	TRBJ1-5	TGTGCCAGCAGTTTCGCCGGTGGCAATCAGCCCCAGCATTTT	CASSFAGGNQPQHF
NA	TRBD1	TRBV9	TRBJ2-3	TGTGCCAGCAGCGCACAGGGGGCCGTTGGTATGGATACGCAGTATTTT	CASSAQGAVGMDTQYF
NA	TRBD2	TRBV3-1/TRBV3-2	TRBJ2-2	TGTGCCAGCAGCCAGGCGGGAGGGCGGACCGGGGAGCTGTTTTTT	CASSQAGGRTGELFF
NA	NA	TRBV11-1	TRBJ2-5	TGTGCCAGCAGCTTATGGGGGGAAGAGACCCAGTACTTC	CASSLWGEETQYF
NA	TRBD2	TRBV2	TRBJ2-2	TGTGCCAGCAAGAGCGGGAGAGGCGCCGGGGAGCTGTTTTTT	CASKSGRGAGELFF
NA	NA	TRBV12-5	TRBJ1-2	TGTGCTAGTGGTTTGCGGGACACCCCCTATGGCTACACCTTC	CASGLRDTPYGYTF
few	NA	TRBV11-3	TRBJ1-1	TGTGCCAGCAGCTCTTTACAGGTGAACACTGAAGCTTTCTTT	CASSSLQVNTEAFF
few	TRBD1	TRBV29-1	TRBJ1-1	TGCAGCGTCTCCGGGACAGGGGATTCCCTACAGGAGTACTGGTTGAACACTGAAGCTTTCTTT	CSVSGTGDSLQEYWLNTEAFF
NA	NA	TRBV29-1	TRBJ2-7	TGCAGCGCCCCCGCCGCAGTTTTTTCCTACGAGCAGTACTTC	CSAPAAVFSYEQYF
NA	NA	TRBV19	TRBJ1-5	TGTGCCAGTAGTATAGGGCAGGGCAATAGACAGCAGCCCCAGCATTTT	CASSIGQGNRQQPQHF